These T cell receptor beta chains were read from a single sample in a study of control samples from healthy donors and cancer patients. This table comes from immunoSEQ multiplex PCR, and its TCRdb copy is limited to in-frame clones, with some not included. This table has 80,000 to 100,000 clones, 75% to 85% appearing once. The specimen sequenced was blood. Receptors originate from a woman in her twenties or thirties in good health. The CDR3 runs from the conserved cysteine through the conserved F or W. The order of the fields is clone size, CDR3 length, V gene, D gene, J gene, CDR3 DNA, CDR3 protein. D genes are given only for firm matches. The size field is filled for only some rows; it gives once, few, many or a size class.

-	16	TRBV6-1	-	TRBJ2-3	TGTGCCAGCAGTGATTTCTCTTCCGCCAGGGGAGGTACGCAGTATTTT	CASSDFSSARGGTQYF
-	16	TRBV10-3	-	TRBJ1-6	TGTGCCATCAGTGAGCGGACAGCCACTTATAATTCACCCCTCCACTTT	CAISERTATYNSPLHF
few	17	TRBV6-1	-	TRBJ1-5	TGTGCCAGCAGTGAAGCGCTTGGAGGGGGAATCAATCAGCCCCAGCATTTT	CASSEALGGGINQPQHF
-	15	TRBV3-1/TRBV3-2	TRBD2	TRBJ2-3	TGTGCCAGCAGCCAAGGTAGCGGGGGGAAAGATACGCAGTATTTT	CASSQGSGGKDTQYF
-	13	TRBV10-2	-	TRBJ1-2	TGCGCCAGCAGTGAGGGGGTTGGGTATGGCTACACCTTC	CASSEGVGYGYTF
-	12	TRBV29-1	-	TRBJ1-5	TGCAGCGTTGTTGCAGGGAATCAGCCCCAGCATTTT	CSVVAGNQPQHF
-	15	TRBV6-2/TRBV6-3	-	TRBJ2-5	TGTGCCAGCAGTTATCCGGGGGCCCTACAAGAGACCCAGTACTTC	CASSYPGALQETQYF
once	14	TRBV6-5	-	TRBJ2-4	TGTGCCAGCAGTTACACAGGGTACGAAAACATTCAGTACTTC	CASSYTGYENIQYF
-	14	TRBV6-1	-	TRBJ2-3	TGTGCCAGCAGTGAGGTGGTTAGCACAGATACGCAGTATTTT	CASSEVVSTDTQYF
-	15	TRBV9	-	TRBJ2-7	TGTGCCAGCAATACGAGACGGAATACAGTTTACGAGCAGTACTTC	CASNTRRNTVYEQYF
few	14	TRBV7-2	TRBD1	TRBJ1-2	TGTGCCAGCAGCCCCACGGGACAGATCTATGGCTACACCTTC	CASSPTGQIYGYTF
-	14	TRBV19	-	TRBJ1-5	TGTGCCAGTAGTATAGGCTATAGCAATCAGCCCCAGCATTTT	CASSIGYSNQPQHF
-	14	TRBV2	TRBD2	TRBJ2-5	TGTGCCAGCAGTGAAGGACCCGGGGGGGAGACCCAGTACTTC	CASSEGPGGETQYF
-	12	TRBV7-8	-	TRBJ1-4	TGTGCCAGCAGCTTCAGGGGTGAAAAACTGTTTTTT	CASSFRGEKLFF
-	20	TRBV27	TRBD1	TRBJ2-4	TGTGCCAGCAGTTCCAGGGCCCGGGACAGGGCCCTTCTAGCCAAAAACATTCAGTACTTC	CASSSRARDRALLAKNIQYF
-	13	TRBV10-1	TRBD2	TRBJ2-3	TGCGCCAGCAGTGTTAGCGGGGGGGATACGCAGTATTTT	CASSVSGGDTQYF
-	13	TRBV5-1	-	TRBJ2-7	TGCGCCAGCAGCCGAACAGGATCCTACGAGCAGTACTTC	CASSRTGSYEQYF
-	12	TRBV12-3/TRBV12-4	-	TRBJ1-2	TGTGCCAGCAGAGGGCAGAACTATGGCTACACCTTC	CASRGQNYGYTF
-	14	TRBV7-7	-	TRBJ1-4	TGTGCTAGCAGTGGAGGGGGTAACTGCGAAAAACTGTTTTTT	CASSGGGNCEKLFF
-	12	TRBV3-1/TRBV3-2	-	TRBJ1-1	TGTGCCAGCCGGAGGGGAAACACTGAAGCTTTCTTT	CASRRGNTEAFF
-	12	TRBV13	-	TRBJ2-5	TGTGCCAGCAGCCTACTCCAAGAGACCCAGTACTTC	CASSLLQETQYF
-	11	TRBV19	-	TRBJ1-2	TGTGCCAGTAGTATCCAGGATCGCTACACCTTC	CASSIQDRYTF
-	12	TRBV7-2	-	TRBJ1-3	TGTGCCAGCAGCGTACAGGGATACACCATATATTTT	CASSVQGYTIYF
-	14	TRBV5-6	TRBD1	TRBJ1-1	TGTGCCAGCAGCTGGGGGACAGGGAACACTGAAGCTTTCTTT	CASSWGTGNTEAFF
-	12	TRBV10-3	-	TRBJ2-1	TGTGCCACCTCGGCCTCCTACAATGAGCAGTTCTTC	CATSASYNEQFF
-	15	TRBV10-3	-	TRBJ1-2	TGTGCCATCAGTGAGTCGAGGGGTAGTCCCCATGGCTACACCTTC	CAISESRGSPHGYTF
-	13	TRBV5-1	-	TRBJ1-2	TGCGCCAGCAGCTTGGACTGGGACTATGGCTACACCTTC	CASSLDWDYGYTF
-	12	TRBV29-1	TRBD1	TRBJ1-4	TGCAGCGTTCGACAGGGGGTCGAAAAACTGTTTTTT	CSVRQGVEKLFF
-	15	TRBV5-1	TRBD1	TRBJ1-6	TGCGCCAGCAGCCCAACAGGGGGCGGCAATTCACCCCTCCACTTT	CASSPTGGGNSPLHF
-	11	TRBV21-1	-	TRBJ2-7	TGTGCCAGCACCGGGTCCTACGAGCAGTACTTC	CASTGSYEQYF
-	13	TRBV29-1	-	TRBJ1-1	TGCAGCGTTGTGGGGTCGGGTAACACTGAAGCTTTCTTT	CSVVGSGNTEAFF
-	15	TRBV5-1	-	TRBJ1-1	TGCGCCAGCAGCGGGGGGTCAGGGCTGAACACTGAAGCTTTCTTT	CASSGGSGLNTEAFF
once	13	TRBV10-3	-	TRBJ1-1	TGTGCCATCTGCTCGTTCAGGGACACTGAAGCTTTCTTT	CAICSFRDTEAFF
few	14	TRBV6-8	-	TRBJ1-1	TGTGCCAGCAGATACGGAGGGGCTAGCACTGAAGCTTTCTTT	CASRYGGASTEAFF
-	15	TRBV6-2/TRBV6-3	-	TRBJ1-1	TGTGCCAGCAGTTACCCCGCGGGGTGGCCCACTGAAGCTTTCTTT	CASSYPAGWPTEAFF
once	15	TRBV9	-	TRBJ1-1	TGTGCCAGCAGCGCAAGCGGCGGGTTTAACACTGAAGCTTTCTTT	CASSASGGFNTEAFF
-	16	TRBV27	TRBD1	TRBJ1-5	TGTGCCAGCAGTGCCCAACAGGGGGGGAGCAATCAGCCCCAGCATTTT	CASSAQQGGSNQPQHF
-	16	TRBV19	-	TRBJ2-6	TGTGCCAGTAGTATAAGAGGAGGAAGTGGGGCCAACGTCCTGACTTTC	CASSIRGGSGANVLTF
-	17	TRBV27	TRBD1	TRBJ1-1	TGTGCCAGCAGTCCCCGGACAGGGGGCATCGTGAACACTGAAGCTTTCTTT	CASSPRTGGIVNTEAFF
-	15	TRBV4-3	TRBD1	TRBJ2-5	TGCGCCAGCAGCGTCCGGGACAGGGGTTTCGAGACCCAGTACTTC	CASSVRDRGFETQYF
-	16	TRBV4-3	TRBD2	TRBJ2-3	TGCGCCAGCAGCCAAGTGGCACTAGCGGGGACAGATACGCAGTATTTT	CASSQVALAGTDTQYF
-	12	TRBV10-3	TRBD2	TRBJ2-5	TGTGCCACTGCGGGGGAACAAGAGACCCAGTACTTC	CATAGEQETQYF
-	14	TRBV7-2	-	TRBJ1-6	TGTGCCAGCAGCTACATCTCCTATAATTCACCCCTCCACTTT	CASSYISYNSPLHF
-	16	TRBV5-6	TRBD2	TRBJ2-1	TGTGCCAGCAGCTTGGTGCGCGGGGGGGCCCACAATGAGCAGTTCTTC	CASSLVRGGAHNEQFF
-	16	TRBV9	-	TRBJ1-3	TGTGCCAGCAGCGCGAACAGGGCCTTCTCTGGAAACACCATATATTTT	CASSANRAFSGNTIYF
-	16	TRBV25-1	TRBD2	TRBJ2-3	TGTGCCAGCAGTCGTGGCTTAGCGGGGGGCACAGATACGCAGTATTTT	CASSRGLAGGTDTQYF
-	13	TRBV6-5	-	TRBJ2-1	TGTGCCAGCAGCCGAGGAGAAATCAATGAGCAGTTCTTC	CASSRGEINEQFF
-	15	TRBV3-1/TRBV3-2	TRBD2	TRBJ2-1	TGTGCCAGCAGCCCCCCAGCAGGCCGGGGGGATGAGCAGTTCTTC	CASSPPAGRGDEQFF
-	14	TRBV25-1	-	TRBJ1-2	TGTGCCAGCAGTGAAGTTGCAGGTCGCCAAGGCTACACCTTC	CASSEVAGRQGYTF